This T cell receptor (beta chain) is from a study of OX40 agonist ivuxolimab in advanced cancers. Clones were read by immunoSEQ multiplex PCR, and TCRdb kept only the in-frame ones, dropping some. The data hold tens of thousands of clones, with around four fifths observed a single time. This clone is a singleton in its sample. This specimen consisted of CD4+ or CD8+ T cells sorted from blood, obtained in a trial of the OX40 agonist ivuxolimab. This receptor was identified in an adult with an advanced solid tumor such as melanoma, head and neck, liver or kidney cancer.

CDR3 bases: TGTGCCAGCAGGACGCTGCTAACAGAAGACAACGAGCAGTACGTC. It is translated as CASRTLLTEDNEQYV. The chain links TRBV5-6 to TRBJ2-7, with D unclear. This CDR3 spans 15 amino acids. Deletions cut 5 bases from V and 5 bases from J, with 20 bases between. Germline V gene lookup returns CDR1 SGHDT and CDR2 YYEEEE.